The present T cell receptor beta chain was sequenced within a study of tumor-infiltrating lymphocytes in primary liver carcinoma. The CDR3 sequence is 17 residues long. Looked up from germline, CDR1 is MNHNY and CDR2 is SVGAGI (reference sequence). Scientists recovered RNA and DNA together from around 18-30 mg of unsorted bulk tissue. Production of TCR beta cDNA used around 460 ng total RNA together with a constant-region primer. Three nested multiplex PCR rounds of slightly modified ARM-PCR generated TCR beta libraries. Forward primers for TRBV1-TRBV30 and a C-beta reverse primer served the first two PCR rounds, at around 9 cycles each. TCRdb used MiXCR to reprocess the multiplex PCR reads, holding one entry per CDR3 protein. Of tens of thousands of distinct CDR3 sequences in the sample, 60% to 80% were seen once.

Sequencing was done on a sample of liver tumor tissue from sampling region 5. The subset is: tumor region T5, tumor centre. The sequence derives from a man aged 40-49 years with primary liver carcinoma and hepatitis B virus infection. The chain couples TRBV6-6 to TRBJ2-1; possibly TRBD1 for D (6 bases). The CDR3 loop reads CVISYSVGHGIHNEQFF. CDR3 in DNA: TGTGTCATCAGTTACTCGGTGGGACATGGCATACACAATGAGCAGTTCTTC.